Presented here are 24 T cell receptor beta chains from one specimen sequenced in a study of T-cell memory formation after mild COVID-19. TCRdb re-analysed the 5' RACE reads in MiXCR, keeping a single row per CDR3 protein. Among about 290,000 distinct CDR3 sequences, about a sixth were seen once, and the ten largest hold 22%. Sequenced sample: PBMCs or a T cell subset sorted from them (not recorded which). The receptors stem from a young man who had mild COVID-19 (a few samples of this study predate the infection). Cell type and time point are not known.

This clonotype was seen ten or more times. The CDR3 protein is CASSPNSGGVTDTQYF. The CDR3, as DNA: TGTGCCAGCAGTCCTAATAGCGGGGGAGTCACAGATACGCAGTATTTT. The gene calls are TRBV12-3 or TRBV12-4 and TRBJ2-3, with 9 bases aligning to TRBD2. The V segment lost 5 bases and the J segment 2 bases; nucleotides outside the gene matches: 8. The CDR3 sequence is 16 residues long.

The rearrangement joins TRBV5-1 to TRBJ2-1, with D hard to call. CDR1 and CDR2 from the germline V gene are SGHRS and YFSETQ. The CDR3 is made up of 13 amino acids. With 0 bases removed from V and 8 bases from J, the gap between germline ends came to 9 bases. The CDR3 nucleotides are TGCGCCAGCAGCTTGGATAGGAGCGATGAGCAGTTCTTC. Its translation is CASSLDRSDEQFF.

V usage is TRBV10-3 and J usage is TRBJ2-5; the D is unclear. The CDR3 is made up of 14 amino acids. Trimming took off 6 bases at V and 0 bases at J, with 11 bases between the two ends. Looked up from germline, CDR1 is ENHRY and CDR2 is SYGVKD. The CDR3 is CAIRENPNQETQYF. The CDR3 DNA sequence: TGTGCCATCAGGGAAAATCCTAACCAAGAGACCCAGTACTTC.

The chain is built from TRBV7-3 and TRBJ1-1; D ambiguous. Trimming took off 5 bases at V and 3 bases at J, with 13 bases between the two ends. CDR3 size: 14 residues. Germline assignment: CDR1 SGHTA and CDR2 FQGTGA. The CDR3 loop is CASSPDGRHTEAFF. The CDR3 DNA sequence: TGTGCCAGCAGCCCCGACGGACGCCACACTGAAGCTTTCTTT.

This clonotype has only a few counts. The genes are TRBV12-3 or TRBV12-4 and TRBJ1-1; 9 nucleotides match TRBD1. This CDR3 comprises 15 residues. J was trimmed by 6 bases and V by 3 bases; bases with no gene match: 8. This chain's CDR3 is CASSFYQGQGAEAFF. CDR3 nucleotide sequence: TGTGCCAGCAGTTTTTACCAGGGACAGGGTGCTGAAGCTTTCTTT.

This clonotype occurred a few times. The chain uses TRBV12-3 or TRBV12-4 and TRBJ1-2; D ambiguous. The V end lost 2 bases, the J end lost 0 bases, and 13 bases lay between the germline ends. This CDR3 comprises 16 residues. CDR3 in DNA: TGTGCCAGCAGTTTAACCACCGGCAGTCCTAACTATGGCTACACCTTC. It codes for CASSLTTGSPNYGYTF.

This chain uses TRBV5-1 with TRBJ2-1; D unclear. Germline lookup yields CDR1 SGHRS and CDR2 YFSETQ. The CDR3 consists of 15 residues. V gave up 2 bases and J gave up 6 bases, with 15 bases separating them. The CDR3 loop is CASSFFFDGPNEQFF. The CDR3 region has the DNA TGCGCCAGCAGCTTTTTTTTCGACGGGCCCAATGAGCAGTTCTTC.

This clonotype occurred a few times. The rearrangement uses TRBV12-3 or TRBV12-4 and TRBJ2-3; D is possibly TRBD1 or TRBD2 (5 bases each). The ends were cut back, 7 bases at V and 12 bases at J, with 17 bases in the middle. The CDR3 spans 12 residues. CDR3 protein: CASTLAQGSQYF. CDR3 in DNA: TGTGCCAGCACCCTAGCCCAGGGTTCTCAGTATTTT.

This clonotype was found a few times. The CDR3 coding sequence is TGTGCCAGCAGGCTCGGGAGGGTGGATACGCAGTATTTT. This sequence encodes CASRLGRVDTQYF. The chain couples TRBV5-6 to TRBJ2-3; 8 nucleotides line up with TRBD2. CDR3 length: 13 amino acids. The J segment lost 6 bases and the V segment lost 5 bases, leaving 5 bases of the junction unmatched. From germline, CDR1 is SGHDT and CDR2 YYEEEE.

The CDR3 nucleotides read TGTGCCAGCAGTTACTCCATTAATGAAAAACTGTTTTTT. Encoded protein: CASSYSINEKLFF. J is TRBJ1-4 and V is TRBV6-5; D remains unclear. Trimming removed 0 bases from V and 4 bases from J, with 3 bases in between. This CDR3 is built from 13 residues. Germline values: CDR1 MNHEY, CDR2 SVGAGI.

This sequence joins TRBV20-1 and TRBJ2-3; 7 bases match TRBD2. CDR3 length equals 14 residues. The V segment lost 3 bases and the J segment 1 base; nucleotides outside the gene matches: 4. Per germline, CDR1 DFQATT and CDR2 SNEGSKA (reference sequence). CDR3 region: CSARGTTGTDTQYF. CDR3 in DNA: TGCAGTGCTAGGGGGACTACCGGCACAGATACGCAGTATTTT.

The chain has TRBV6-2 or TRBV6-3 and TRBJ2-1, with D maybe TRBD2 (6 bases). Germline V lookup: CDR1 MNHEY, CDR2 SVGEGT. This CDR3 comprises 16 residues. Trimming took 4 bases from V and 0 from J, leaving 13 bases between them. The CDR3 sequence is CASSSAAGSSYNEQFF. CDR3 coding DNA: TGTGCCAGCAGTTCCGCGGCGGGGAGCTCCTACAATGAGCAGTTCTTC.

This clonotype was observed a handful of times. The rearrangement joins TRBV7-9 to TRBJ2-5; 9 bases match TRBD1. The CDR3 is 15 amino acids. Per the germline V gene, CDR1 is SEHNR and CDR2 is FQNEAQ (reference sequence). Trimming cost V 5 bases and J 4 bases; bases outside gene matches: 8. In nucleotides, the CDR3 is TGTGCCAGCAGCGGGGGGGACAGGGCGCGAGAGACCCAGTACTTC. Its translation is CASSGGDRARETQYF. Full variable domain (rest looked up from reference TRBV7-9 and TRBJ2-5): DTGVSQNPRHKITKRGQNVTFRCDPISEHNRLYWYRQTLGQGPEFLTYFQNEAQLEKSRLLSDRFSAERPKGSFSTLEIQRTEQGDSAMYLCASSGGDRARETQYFGPGTRLLVL.

This clonotype was seen only a few times. The chain couples TRBV7-9 to TRBJ1-3; unclear D gene. CDR1 SEHNR and CDR2 FQNEAQ come from the germline V gene (reference sequence). Between the trimmed V and J ends, which lost 4 bases and 0 bases, there was a span of 10 bases. This CDR3 is 15 amino acids long. The CDR3 DNA reads TGTGCCAGCAGCTCCTACGGGGTCTCTGGAAACACCATATATTTT. It encodes CASSSYGVSGNTIYF.

This clonotype has only a few counts. The rearrangement joins TRBV7-2 to TRBJ2-5; possibly TRBD1 for D (7 bases). The V end lost 6 bases, the J end lost 6 bases, and 17 bases lay between the germline ends. Germline V lookup: CDR1 SGHTA, CDR2 FQGNSA. The CDR3 spans 14 residues. The CDR3, as DNA: TGTGCCAGCAGGAACGACAGGGCGGGGAAGACCCAGTACTTC. Translation gives CASRNDRAGKTQYF.

The rearrangement uses TRBV7-9 and TRBJ2-7; D gene uncertain. V lost 5 bases, J lost 5 bases, and 7 bases lay in between. This CDR3 is built from 11 residues. Germline CDR1 is SEHNR and CDR2 is FQNEAQ (reference sequence). The CDR3 region has the DNA TGTGCCAGCAGCGTAGTGGACGAGCAGTACTTC. Its protein is CASSVVDEQYF.

Ten or more counts support this clonotype. V usage is TRBV5-1 and J usage is TRBJ2-7; the D is unclear. The germline V gene has CDR1 SGHRS and CDR2 YFSETQ. The CDR3 sequence is 10 residues long. The V gene lost 3 bases and the J gene lost 2 bases, with 0 bases spanning the gap. CDR3 nucleotides: TGCGCCAGCAGCTCCTACGAGCAGTACGTC. This translates into CASSSYEQYV.

This clonotype occurred a few times. The J gene is TRBJ2-4, the V gene TRBV6-2 or TRBV6-3; no clear D. CDR1 is MNHEY, CDR2 SVGEGT, per germline. V lost 4 bases and J lost 3, with 4 bases in between. This CDR3 region has 12 residues. The CDR3 DNA reads TGTGCCAGCAGTTGGAGCAAAAACATTCAGTACTTC. Amino acids: CASSWSKNIQYF.

The chain joins TRBV2 to TRBJ2-1; 11 bases align to TRBD1. The V segment lost 5 bases and the J segment 6 bases; nucleotides outside the gene matches: 6. Germline CDR1 reads SNHLY; CDR2 reads FYNNEI. The CDR3 runs 15 residues. The CDR3 DNA follows: TGTGCCAGCAGTCGGACCGGGACAGGGGGCAATGAGCAGTTCTTC. Its protein is CASSRTGTGGNEQFF.

This clonotype appeared many times. The chain has TRBV15 and TRBJ2-7; possible D gene TRBD1, 5 bases. The CDR3 contains 14 residues. Trimming shortened V by 5 bases and J by 0 bases, and 11 bases separated the two germline ends. CDR1 and CDR2 from the germline V gene are LNHNV and YYDKDF (reference sequence). In nucleotides, the CDR3 is TGTGCCACCAGCTCAATCAGGGACTCCTACGAGCAGTACTTC. Translated: CATSSIRDSYEQYF.

The genes are TRBV2 and TRBJ1-3; unclear D gene. Trimming pared 3 bases from V and 0 bases from J, leaving 12 bases between. Germline V gene data show CDR1 as SNHLY and CDR2 as FYNNEI. This CDR3 spans 16 amino acids. CDR3 in DNA: TGTGCCAGCAGTGAGCAGGTCCCTTTCTCTGGAAACACCATATATTTT. Protein product: CASSEQVPFSGNTIYF.

J is TRBJ1-1 and V is TRBV10-3; D is unclear. The CDR3 has 13 amino acids. Trimming cost V 5 bases and J 10 bases, with 17 bases left between them. CDR1 and CDR2 from the germline V gene are ENHRY and SYGVKD. The CDR3, as DNA: TGTGCCATCAGTATGATATACTCGAACGGAGCTTTCTTT. Translated, it gives CAISMIYSNGAFF.

V usage is TRBV6-5 and J usage is TRBJ2-7; maybe TRBD1 (5 bases). The CDR3 runs 13 residues. V lost 2 bases and J lost 5, with 10 bases in between. Germline V gene data show CDR1 as MNHEY and CDR2 as SVGAGI. CDR3 in DNA: TGTGCCAGCAGTTACGGGGCGGCTGACGAGCAGTACGTC. As protein: CASSYGAADEQYV.

This clonotype turned up a few times. The chain recombines TRBV12-3 or TRBV12-4 with TRBJ1-1; maybe TRBD1 (5 bases). V dropped 7 bases and J dropped 3 bases, with 18 bases sitting between them. The CDR3 sequence is 15 residues long. The CDR3 DNA sequence: TGTGCCAGCAAGAAAAAGGGGTTGGGGGACACTGAAGCTTTCTTT. This sequence encodes CASKKKGLGDTEAFF.